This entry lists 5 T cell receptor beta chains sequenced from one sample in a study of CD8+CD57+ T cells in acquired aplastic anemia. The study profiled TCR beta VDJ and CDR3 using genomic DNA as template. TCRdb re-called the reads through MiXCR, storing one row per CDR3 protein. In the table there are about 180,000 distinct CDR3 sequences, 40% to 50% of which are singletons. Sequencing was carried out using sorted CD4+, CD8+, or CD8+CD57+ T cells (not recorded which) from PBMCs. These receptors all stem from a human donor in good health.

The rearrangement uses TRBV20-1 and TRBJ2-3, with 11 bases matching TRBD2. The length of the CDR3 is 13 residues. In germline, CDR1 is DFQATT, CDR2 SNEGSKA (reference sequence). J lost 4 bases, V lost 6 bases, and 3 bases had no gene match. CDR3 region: CSARGLAADTQYF. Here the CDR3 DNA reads TGCAGTGCCCGGGGACTAGCGGCAGATACGCAGTATTTT.

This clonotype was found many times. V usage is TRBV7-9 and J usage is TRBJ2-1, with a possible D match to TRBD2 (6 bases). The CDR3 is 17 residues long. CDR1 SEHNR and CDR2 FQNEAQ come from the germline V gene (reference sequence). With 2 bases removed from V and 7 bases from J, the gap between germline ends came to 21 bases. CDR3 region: CASSLHAGGVRRNEQFF. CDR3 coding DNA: TGTGCCAGCAGCTTACATGCGGGCGGGGTTCGCAGGAATGAGCAGTTCTTC.

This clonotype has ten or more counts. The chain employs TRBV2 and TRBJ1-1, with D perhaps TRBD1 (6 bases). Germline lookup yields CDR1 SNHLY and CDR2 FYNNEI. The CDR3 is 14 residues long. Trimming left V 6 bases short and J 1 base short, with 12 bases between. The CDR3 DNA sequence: TGTGCCAGCAGCAATTACAGGGCGAACACTGAAGCTTTCTTT. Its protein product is CASSNYRANTEAFF.

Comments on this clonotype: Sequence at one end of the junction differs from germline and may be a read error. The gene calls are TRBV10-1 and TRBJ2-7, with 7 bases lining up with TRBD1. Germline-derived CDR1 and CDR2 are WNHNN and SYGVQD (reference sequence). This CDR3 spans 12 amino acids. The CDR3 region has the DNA TGTGCCAGCAGTTCGACAGGGTTCGAGCAGTACTTC. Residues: CASSSTGFEQYF.

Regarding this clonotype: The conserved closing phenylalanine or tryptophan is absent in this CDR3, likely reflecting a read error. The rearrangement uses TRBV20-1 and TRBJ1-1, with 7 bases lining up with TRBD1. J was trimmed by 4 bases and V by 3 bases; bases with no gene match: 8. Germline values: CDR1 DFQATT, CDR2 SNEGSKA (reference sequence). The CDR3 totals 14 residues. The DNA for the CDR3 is TGCAGTGCTAGGGCTACAGGGGTCCCCACTGAAGCTTTCCTT. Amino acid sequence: CSARATGVPTEAFL.